Below are 3 T cell receptor beta chains sequenced from a single sample in a study of cytomegalovirus exposure and HLA in healthy donors. 60 Vbeta and 13 Jbeta primers were used in PCR. Clones were sequenced by immunoSEQ multiplex PCR, and TCRdb holds only the in-frame ones, with some missing. Counted here are some 130,000 clones, 80% to 85% occurring once; the ten biggest clones make up under 1.5%. The sample taken for sequencing was PBMCs. These receptors came from a male donor in good health and CMV-seropositive.

The chain combines TRBV19 with TRBJ1-1; a weak D match, TRBD1 (5 bases). The CDR3 totals 14 residues. Germline CDR1 reads LNHDA; CDR2 reads SQIVND (reference sequence). Trimming took 5 bases from V and 1 from J, leaving 11 bases between them. The CDR3 DNA follows: TGTGCCAGTAGTGTCATAACAGGGAACACTGAAGCTTTCTTT. It is translated as CASSVITGNTEAFF.

CDR3: CASGPRRGYTEAFF. The CDR3 bases are TGCGCCAGCGGCCCCCGCCGGGGGTACACTGAAGCTTTCTTT. The chain has TRBV5-1 and TRBJ1-1; tentatively, D is TRBD1 (5 bases). The germline gives CDR1 SGHRS, CDR2 YFSETQ. CDR3 size: 14 residues. V lost 7 bases and J 3 bases, leaving 16 bases between the germline ends.

The chain employs TRBV12-1 and TRBJ2-1; the table's D call TRBD1 went unverified against the DNA. TRBV12-1 is recorded as a pseudogene. CDR3 length: 16 amino acids. The CDR3 reads CASSLQTGEAYNEQFF. For the CDR3, the DNA is TGTGCCAGCAGCCTCCAGACAGGGGAGGCCTACAATGAGCAGTTCTTC.